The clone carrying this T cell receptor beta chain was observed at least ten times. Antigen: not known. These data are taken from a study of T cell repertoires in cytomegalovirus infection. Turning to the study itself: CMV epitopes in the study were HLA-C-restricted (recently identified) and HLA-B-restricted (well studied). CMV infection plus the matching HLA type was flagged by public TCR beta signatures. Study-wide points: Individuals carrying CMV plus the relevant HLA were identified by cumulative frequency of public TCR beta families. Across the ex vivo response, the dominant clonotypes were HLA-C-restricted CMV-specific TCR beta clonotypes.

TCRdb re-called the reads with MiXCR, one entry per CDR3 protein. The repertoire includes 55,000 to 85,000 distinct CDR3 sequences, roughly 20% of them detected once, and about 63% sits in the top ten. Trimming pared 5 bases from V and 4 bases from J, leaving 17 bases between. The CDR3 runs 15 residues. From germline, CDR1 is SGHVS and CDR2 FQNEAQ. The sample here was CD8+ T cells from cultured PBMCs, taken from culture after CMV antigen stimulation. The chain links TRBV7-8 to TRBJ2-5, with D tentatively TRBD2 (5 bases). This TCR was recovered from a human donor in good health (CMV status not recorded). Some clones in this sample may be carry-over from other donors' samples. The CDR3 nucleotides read TGTGCCAGCAGCCCCAGTCGGGGTTTGACAGAGACCCAGTACTTC. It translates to CASSPSRGLTETQYF.